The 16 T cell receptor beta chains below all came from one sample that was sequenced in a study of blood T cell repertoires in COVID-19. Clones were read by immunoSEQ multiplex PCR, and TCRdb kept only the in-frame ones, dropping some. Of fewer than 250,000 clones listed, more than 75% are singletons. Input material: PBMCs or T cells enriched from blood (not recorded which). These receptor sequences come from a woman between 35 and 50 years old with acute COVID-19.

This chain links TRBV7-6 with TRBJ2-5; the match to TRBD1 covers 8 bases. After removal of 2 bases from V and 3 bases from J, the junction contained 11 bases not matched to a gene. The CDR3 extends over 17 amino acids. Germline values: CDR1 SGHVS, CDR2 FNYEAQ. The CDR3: CASSLMRQGRNKETQYF. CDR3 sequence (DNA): TGTGCCAGCAGCTTAATGAGACAGGGGAGGAACAAAGAGACCCAGTACTTC.

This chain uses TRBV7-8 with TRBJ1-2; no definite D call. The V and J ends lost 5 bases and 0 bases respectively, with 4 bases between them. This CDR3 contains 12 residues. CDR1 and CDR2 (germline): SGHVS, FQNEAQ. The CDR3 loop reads CASSPTNYGYTF. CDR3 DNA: TGTGCCAGCAGCCCCACTAACTATGGCTACACCTTC.

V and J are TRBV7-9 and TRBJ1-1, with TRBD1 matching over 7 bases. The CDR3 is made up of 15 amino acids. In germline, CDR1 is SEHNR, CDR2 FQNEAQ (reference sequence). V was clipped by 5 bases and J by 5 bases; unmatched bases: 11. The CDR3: CASSDNRGGRTEAFF. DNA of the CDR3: TGTGCCAGCAGCGACAACAGGGGAGGTCGGACTGAAGCTTTCTTT. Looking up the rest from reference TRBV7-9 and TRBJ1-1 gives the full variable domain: DTGVSQNPRHKITKRGQNVTFRCDPISEHNRLYWYRQTLGQGPEFLTYFQNEAQLEKSRLLSDRFSAERPKGSFSTLEIQRTEQGDSAMYLCASSDNRGGRTEAFFGQGTRLTVV.

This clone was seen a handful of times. This CDR3 reads CASSLWTGSYEQYF. The CDR3 region has the DNA TGTGCCAGCAGCCTGTGGACAGGTTCCTACGAGCAGTACTTC. The chain employs TRBV5-4 and TRBJ2-7, with 7 bases lining up with TRBD1. The V and J ends lost 4 bases and 1 base, in that order; junction bases with no gene match: 5. Germline V CDR1 and CDR2: SGHNT, YYREEE (reference sequence). The CDR3 sequence is 14 residues long.

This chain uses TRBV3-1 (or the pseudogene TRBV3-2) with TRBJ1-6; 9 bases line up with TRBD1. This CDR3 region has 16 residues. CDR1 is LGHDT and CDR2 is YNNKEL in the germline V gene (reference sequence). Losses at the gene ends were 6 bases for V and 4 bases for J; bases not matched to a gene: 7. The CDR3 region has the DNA TGTGCCAGCAGTCAAAACAGGGGGCCATATAATTCACCCCTCCACTTT. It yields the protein CASSQNRGPYNSPLHF.

CDR3 residues: CASSLEGRYEQYF. CDR3 bases: TGTGCCAGCAGCTTAGAGGGGCGGTACGAGCAGTACTTC. The rearrangement joins TRBV7-9 to TRBJ2-7; D perhaps matches TRBD1 (5 bases). The CDR3 spans 13 residues. Germline assignment: CDR1 SEHNR and CDR2 FQNEAQ (reference sequence). V was clipped by 1 base and J by 4 bases, with 8 bases between them.

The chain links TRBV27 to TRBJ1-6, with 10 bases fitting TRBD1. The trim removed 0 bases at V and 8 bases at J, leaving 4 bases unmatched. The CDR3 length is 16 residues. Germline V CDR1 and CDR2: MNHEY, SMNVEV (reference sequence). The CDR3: CASSLSWDRGHSPLHF. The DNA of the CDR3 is TGTGCCAGCAGTTTATCTTGGGACAGGGGCCATTCACCCCTCCACTTT.

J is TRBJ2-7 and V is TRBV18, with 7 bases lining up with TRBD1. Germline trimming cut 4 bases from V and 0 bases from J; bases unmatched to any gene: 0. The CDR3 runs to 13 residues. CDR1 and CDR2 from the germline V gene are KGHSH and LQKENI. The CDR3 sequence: CASSRDSSYEQYF. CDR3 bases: TGTGCCAGCTCACGGGACAGCTCCTACGAGCAGTACTTC.

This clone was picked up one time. This CDR3 reads CASSSGQVNTGELFF. DNA for the CDR3: TGTGCCAGCAGCTCGGGACAGGTGAACACCGGGGAGCTGTTTTTT. The chain is built from TRBV7-3 and TRBJ2-2, with 8 bases matching TRBD1. This CDR3 is 15 amino acids long. CDR1 and CDR2 (germline): SGHTA, FQGTGA. V lost 4 bases, J lost 1 base, and 2 bases stayed unmatched. Supplemented by reference TRBV7-3 and TRBJ2-2, the full variable domain reads GAGVSQTPSNKVTEKGKYVELRCDPISGHTALYWYRQSLGQGPEFLIYFQGTGAADDSGLPNDRFFAVRPEGSVSTLKIQRTERGDSAVYLCASSSGQVNTGELFFGEGSRLTVL.

The CDR3 loop reads CASSVSGGRGNQPQHF. In DNA form, the CDR3 reads TGTGCCAGCAGCGTCTCAGGGGGCAGAGGCAATCAGCCCCAGCATTTT. The chain combines TRBV7-2 with TRBJ1-5; TRBD1 matches at 8 bases. The germline V gene encodes CDR1 SGHTA and CDR2 FQGNSA. The CDR3 runs to 16 residues. V was clipped by 5 bases and J by 2 bases; unmatched bases: 8.

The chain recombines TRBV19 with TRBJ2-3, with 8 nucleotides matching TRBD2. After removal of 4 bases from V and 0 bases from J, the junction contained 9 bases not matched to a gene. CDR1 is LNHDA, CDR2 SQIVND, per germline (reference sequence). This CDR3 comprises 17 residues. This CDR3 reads CASSTMRGRLSTDTQYF. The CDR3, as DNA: TGTGCCAGTAGTACGATGCGCGGGAGGCTGAGCACAGATACGCAGTATTTT.

The CDR3 loop reads CAWSVGGVNEQYF. CDR3 in DNA: TGTGCCTGGAGTGTAGGAGGGGTTAACGAGCAGTACTTC. The chain carries TRBV30 and TRBJ2-7; D is possibly TRBD2 (6 bases). In germline, CDR1 is GTSNPN, CDR2 SVGIG (reference sequence). Trimming took off 0 bases at V and 5 bases at J, with 11 bases between the two ends. CDR3 size: 13 residues.

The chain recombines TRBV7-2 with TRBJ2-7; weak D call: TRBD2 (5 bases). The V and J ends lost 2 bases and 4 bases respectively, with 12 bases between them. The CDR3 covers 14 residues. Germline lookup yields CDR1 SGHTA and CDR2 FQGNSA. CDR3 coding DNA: TGTGCCAGCAGCTTACGGTCTAGCTTTTACGAGCAGTACTTC. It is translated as CASSLRSSFYEQYF.

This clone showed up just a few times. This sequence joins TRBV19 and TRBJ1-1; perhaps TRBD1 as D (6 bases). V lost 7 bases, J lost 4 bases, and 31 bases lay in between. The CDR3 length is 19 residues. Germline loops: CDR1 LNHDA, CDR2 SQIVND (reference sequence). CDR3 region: CASTQLGMSGGVRGTEAFF. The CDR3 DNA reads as TGTGCCAGTACCCAACTGGGCATGTCGGGGGGCGTACGAGGCACTGAAGCTTTCTTT. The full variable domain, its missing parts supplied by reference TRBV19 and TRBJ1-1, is DGGITQSPKYLFRKEGQNVTLSCEQNLNHDAMYWYRQDPGQGLRLIYYSQIVNDFQKGDIAEGYSVSREKKESFPLTVTSAQKNPTAFYLCASTQLGMSGGVRGTEAFFGQGTRLTVV.

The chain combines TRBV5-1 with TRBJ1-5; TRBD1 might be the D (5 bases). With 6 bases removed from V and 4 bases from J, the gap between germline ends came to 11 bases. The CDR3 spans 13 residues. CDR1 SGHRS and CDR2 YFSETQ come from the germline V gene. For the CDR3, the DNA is TGCGCCAGCACGACAGTTCCGAATCAGCCCCAGCATTTT. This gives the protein CASTTVPNQPQHF.

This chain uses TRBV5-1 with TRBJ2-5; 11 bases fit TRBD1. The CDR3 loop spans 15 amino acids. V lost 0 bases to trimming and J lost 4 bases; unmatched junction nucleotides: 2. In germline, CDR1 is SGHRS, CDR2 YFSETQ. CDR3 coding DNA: TGCGCCAGCAGCTTGGGGGACAGGGGGAGAGAGACCCAGTACTTC. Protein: CASSLGDRGRETQYF.